The present T cell receptor beta chain was sequenced within a study of patients and donors after allogeneic stem cell transplantation. TCRdb re-analysed the RT-PCR reads in MiXCR, keeping a single row per CDR3 protein. The table has about 230,000 distinct CDR3 sequences, less than 15% seen once; the top ten hold about 9.9%. The junction had 10 bases not matched to a gene; V was cut back by 3 bases and J by 3 bases. The CDR3 loop spans 17 amino acids. Germline CDR1 reads DFQATT; CDR2 reads SNEGSKA (reference sequence). This chain uses TRBV20-1 with TRBJ2-3; 12 nucleotides align to TRBD2. Sample: blood, either unsorted or a sorted T cell fraction (not recorded which). This clonotype originated in a human donor who was either an allogeneic HSCT recipient or a stem cell or donor lymphocyte infusion donor (not recorded which). It is not recorded whose cells these are; they may come from a transplant donor. CDR3 loop: CSASSASGGVSTDTQYF. The CDR3 coding sequence is TGCAGTGCTAGTTCGGCTAGCGGGGGGGTTTCGACAGATACGCAGTATTTT.